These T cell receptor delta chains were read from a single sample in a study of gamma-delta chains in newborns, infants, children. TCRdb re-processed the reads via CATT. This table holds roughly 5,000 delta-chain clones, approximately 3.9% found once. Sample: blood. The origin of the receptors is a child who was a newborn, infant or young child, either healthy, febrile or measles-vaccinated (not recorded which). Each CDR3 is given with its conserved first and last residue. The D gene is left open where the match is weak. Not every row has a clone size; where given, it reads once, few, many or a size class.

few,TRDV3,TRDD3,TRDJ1,TGTGCCTCCCGCGGCTACGTTACTGGGGGATACGCGTATGTTCGATTTGATAGGCTCATCTTT,CASRGYVTGGYAYVRFDRLIF
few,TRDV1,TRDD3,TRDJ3,TGTGCTCTTGGGGAAGGGGGACACGTCCTGGGGGATAAGTCCTGGGGCACCCGACAGATGTTTTTC,CALGEGGHVLGDKSWGTRQMFF
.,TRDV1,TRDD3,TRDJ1,TGTGCTCTTGGGGAACCCCCGGGTCGGTCCGCGGCGCTTCCTACAATTTCTACTGGGGGATACACCGATAAACTCATCTTT,CALGEPPGRSAALPTISTGGYTDKLIF
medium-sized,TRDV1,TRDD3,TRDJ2,TGTGCTCTTGGGGAACTCTGGGGGATAAGCAACGGATTCCCTACTTTGACAGCACAACTCTTCTTT,CALGELWGISNGFPTLTAQLFF
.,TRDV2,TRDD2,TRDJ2,TGTGCCTGTGGCTTTCCTTCCTCCCCTGTGGGAACAACTTTGACAGCACAACTCTTCTTT,CACGFPSSPVGTTLTAQLFF
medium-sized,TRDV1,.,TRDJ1,TGTGCTCTTGGGGAAATCCCCTCCTTCCTACTGGGGGACTACACCGATAAACTCATCTTT,CALGEIPSFLLGDYTDKLIF
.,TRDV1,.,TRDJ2,TGTGCTCTTGGGGACTCCTTCCCACCAATTCTTTCTCGTACTGGGGTCCCGACGTTCGGGGCAGCACAACTCTTCTTT,CALGDSFPPILSRTGVPTFGAAQLFF
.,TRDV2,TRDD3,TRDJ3,TGTGCCTGTGAAACGAGAAAAACTACTGGGGGGATACCCCGCCCCTGGGACACCCGACAGATGTTTTTC,CACETRKTTGGIPRPWDTRQMFF
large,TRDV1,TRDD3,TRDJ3,TGTGCTCTTGGGGAACTCTCACCGTTACTGGGGGATATCGGGGACACCCGACAGATGTTTTTC,CALGELSPLLGDIGDTRQMFF
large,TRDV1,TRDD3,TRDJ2,TGTGCTCTTGGGGAACATTGGCCTTCCCCGGTACTGGGGGATACCCCGACAGCACAACTCTTCTTT,CALGEHWPSPVLGDTPTAQLFF
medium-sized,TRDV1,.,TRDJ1,TGTGCTCTTGGGGTCCCCTCCCCCGTACTGGTCGGGGGCGATAAACTCATCTTT,CALGVPSPVLVGGDKLIF
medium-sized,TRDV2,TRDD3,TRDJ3,TGTGCCTGTGACACCTACTGGGGGAGTAGCTCCTGGGACACCCGACAGATGTTTTTC,CACDTYWGSSSWDTRQMFF
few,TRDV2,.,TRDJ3,TGTGCCTGTGACACCCGGAGATACGGCTCCTGGGACACCCGACAGATGTTTTTC,CACDTRRYGSWDTRQMFF
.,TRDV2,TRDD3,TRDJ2,TGTGCCTGTGACTACGTACTGGGGGGAGCTTTGACAGCACAACTCTTCTTT,CACDYVLGGALTAQLFF
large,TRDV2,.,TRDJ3,TGTGCCTGTGACACCTGGGGGGTCTCAAGCTCCTGGGACACCCGACAGATGTTTTTC,CACDTWGVSSSWDTRQMFF
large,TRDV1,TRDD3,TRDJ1,TGTGCTCTTGGGGAACGTAGAGCCTACGGAGGGATACGGCACACCGATAAACTCATCTTT,CALGERRAYGGIRHTDKLIF
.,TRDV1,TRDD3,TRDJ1,TGCGCTCTTGGGGAACTAGTAAGGTACTGGGGGATACTTAAATTCAACACCGATAAACTCATCTTT,CALGELVRYWGILKFNTDKLIF
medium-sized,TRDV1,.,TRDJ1,TGTGCTCTTGGGGAACTATTCGTCCTTCCCTTGCGTACAGGCGATAAACTCATCTTT,CALGELFVLPLRTGDKLIF
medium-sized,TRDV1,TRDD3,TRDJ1,TGTGCTCTTGGGGAACGTATGTGGGGGATTGAAGAAGGAGATAAACTCATCTTT,CALGERMWGIEEGDKLIF
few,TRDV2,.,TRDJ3,TGCGCCTGTGACTTGACTTCGGGGAGCTCCTGGGACACCCGACAGATGTTTTTC,CACDLTSGSSWDTRQMFF
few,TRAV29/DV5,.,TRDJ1,.,CSVLLCRVMTGGRYTDKLIF
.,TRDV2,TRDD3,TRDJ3,TGTGCCTGTGACACACTGGGGGCAAGCTTCTGGGGCACCCGACAGATGTTTTTC,CACDTLGASFWGTRQMFF
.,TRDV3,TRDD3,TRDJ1,TGTGCCTTTCGTACCGCACTGGGGCCCCAATACACCGATAAACTCATCTTT,CAFRTALGPQYTDKLIF
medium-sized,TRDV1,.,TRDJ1,TGTGCTCTCGACTTATACACCGATAAACTCATCTTT,CALDLYTDKLIF
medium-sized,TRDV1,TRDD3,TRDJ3,TGTGCTCTTGACCTGCTAATGGGGGATGCGGACTCCTGGGACACCCGACAGATGTTTTTC,CALDLLMGDADSWDTRQMFF
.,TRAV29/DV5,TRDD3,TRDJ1,TGTTCCGCAAGCCTAAACGTCCTCCTTCCTACTGGGGGATATGGCCTCCCGCAGAGGGCTGATAAACTCATCTTT,CSASLNVLLPTGGYGLPQRADKLIF
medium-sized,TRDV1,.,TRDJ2,TGTGCTCTTGGGGAAGTAAGAATCTCGACAGCACAACTCTTCTTT,CALGEVRISTAQLFF
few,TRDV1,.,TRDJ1,TGTGCTCTTAGGCCCCTGGGCATCAGGAGCGATAAACTCATCTTT,CALRPLGIRSDKLIF
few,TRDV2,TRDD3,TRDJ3,TGTGCCTGTGACACGGCGCCTACTGGGGGTGGAAACTCCTGGGACACCCGACAGATGTTTTTC,CACDTAPTGGGNSWDTRQMFF
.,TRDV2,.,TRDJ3,TGTGCCTGTGACTCCCTGACCAGCTCCTGGGACACCCGACAGATGTTTTTC,CACDSLTSSWDTRQMFF
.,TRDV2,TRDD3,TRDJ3,TGTGCCTGTGACGTACTGGGGGCTATGATCTCCTGGGACACCCGACAGATGTTTTTC,CACDVLGAMISWDTRQMFF
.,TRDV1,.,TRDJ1,TGTGCTCTTGGGGCTACCCGAGGAGGTTATTACACCGATAAACTCATCTTT,CALGATRGGYYTDKLIF
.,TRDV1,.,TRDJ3,.,CALGELPLLLTFGLGDTSWDTRQMFF
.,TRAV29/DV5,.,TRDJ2,.,CSVLLCSKRRGHQYRTLTAQLFF
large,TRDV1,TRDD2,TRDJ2,TGTGCTCTTGGGGAACTCCACCTTCCTACGGTACTGACAGCACAACTCTTCTTT,CALGELHLPTVLTAQLFF
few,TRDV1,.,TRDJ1,TGTGCTCTTGGCCCCGGGAGATTCTTTTACACCGATAAGCTCATCTTT,CALGPGRFFYTDKLIF
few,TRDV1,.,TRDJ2,TGTGCTCCTGGGTCCCGGCCTTCCTACGTGACTGGGGGAGGTTTGACAGCACAACTCTTCTTT,CAPGSRPSYVTGGGLTAQLFF
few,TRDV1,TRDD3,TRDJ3,TGTGCTCTTGGGGAAGGGCTACTGGGGGATGTGAGCTCCTGGGACACCCGACAGATGTTTTTC,CALGEGLLGDVSSWDTRQMFF
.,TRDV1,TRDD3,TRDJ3,TGTGCTCTTGGGGAGTACTGGGGGATCTCCTGGGACACCCGACAGATGTTTTTC,CALGEYWGISWDTRQMFF
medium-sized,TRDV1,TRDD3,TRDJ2,TGTGCTCTTGGGGAATCGGACGCTTGGGGGATACGGACAGCACAACTCTTCTTT,CALGESDAWGIRTAQLFF
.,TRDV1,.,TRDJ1,TGTGCTCTTGGGAGCCGCTTTCCCCAGCCAGACACCGATAAACTCATCTTT,CALGSRFPQPDTDKLIF
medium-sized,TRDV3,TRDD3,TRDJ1,TGTGCCTTGAGGCCTTCCCCACCTACTGGGGGATACAGTCCTACCGATAAACTCATCTTT,CALRPSPPTGGYSPTDKLIF
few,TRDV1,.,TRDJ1,TGTGCTCTTGGGTTGGGGGGTACTCTCCGGTACACCGATAGACTCATCTTT,CALGLGGTLRYTDRLIF
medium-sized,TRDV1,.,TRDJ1,TGTGCTCTTGGGGAGTTTCTCCGGGGACCTTACACCGATAAACTCATCTTT,CALGEFLRGPYTDKLIF
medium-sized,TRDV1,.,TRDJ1,TGTGCTCTTGGGGAATTGTGGCCCCGATCCGACACCGATAAACTCATCTTT,CALGELWPRSDTDKLIF
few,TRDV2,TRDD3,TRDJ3,TGTGCCTGTGACACCGTCGGGGATAGCTCCTGGGACACCCGACAGATGTTTTTC,CACDTVGDSSWDTRQMFF
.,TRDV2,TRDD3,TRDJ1,TGTGCCTGTGACACCTGGGGGATACCCGATAAACTCATCTTT,CACDTWGIPDKLIF
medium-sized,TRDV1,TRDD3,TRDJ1,TGTGCTCTTGGGGAACTTGGAATCCTCAAGAGGGGTACTGGGGGATACGCCGATAAACTCATCTTT,CALGELGILKRGTGGYADKLIF
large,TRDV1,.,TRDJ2,TGTGCTCTTGGGGCTCCCTTCCTACGGGACACTGGGGGAGCACAACTCTTCTTT,CALGAPFLRDTGGAQLFF
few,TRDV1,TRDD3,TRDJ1,TGTGCTCTTGGGGAAGGTTCGGTACTGGGGGATCTTACCGATAAACTCATCTTT,CALGEGSVLGDLTDKLIF
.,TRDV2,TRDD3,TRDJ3,TGTGCCTGTGACACCGGCTGGGGGATACGCGGAAGCTGGGACACCCGACAGATGTTTTTC,CACDTGWGIRGSWDTRQMFF
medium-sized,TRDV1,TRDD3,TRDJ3,TGTGCTCTTGGGGAACGCCATTCCGAGCCTTTACTGGGGGATCAGAGCTCCTGGGACACCCGACAGATGTTTTTC,CALGERHSEPLLGDQSSWDTRQMFF
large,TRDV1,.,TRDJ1,TGTGCTCTTGGGGCCATACTGGCTGGCCCTTCGTACACCGATAAACTCATCTTT,CALGAILAGPSYTDKLIF
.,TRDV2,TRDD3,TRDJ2,TGTGCCTGTGACACGAGTGGTACTGGGGGATACGGGAGGCCAGCACAACTCTTCTTT,CACDTSGTGGYGRPAQLFF